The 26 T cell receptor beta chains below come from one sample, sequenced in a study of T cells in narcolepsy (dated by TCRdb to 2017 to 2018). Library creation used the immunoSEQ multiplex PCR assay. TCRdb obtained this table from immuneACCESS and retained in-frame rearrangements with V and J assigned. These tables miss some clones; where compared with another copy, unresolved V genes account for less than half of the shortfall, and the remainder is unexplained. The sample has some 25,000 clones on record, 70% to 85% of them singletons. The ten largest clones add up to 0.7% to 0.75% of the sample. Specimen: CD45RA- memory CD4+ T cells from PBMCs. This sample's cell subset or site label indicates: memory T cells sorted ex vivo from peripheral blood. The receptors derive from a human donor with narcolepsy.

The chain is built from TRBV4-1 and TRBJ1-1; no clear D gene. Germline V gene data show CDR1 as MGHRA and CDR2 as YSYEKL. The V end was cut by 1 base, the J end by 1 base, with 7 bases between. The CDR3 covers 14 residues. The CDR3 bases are TGCGCCAGCAGCCAAGGACCGAGGAACACTGAAGCTTTCTTT. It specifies CASSQGPRNTEAFF.

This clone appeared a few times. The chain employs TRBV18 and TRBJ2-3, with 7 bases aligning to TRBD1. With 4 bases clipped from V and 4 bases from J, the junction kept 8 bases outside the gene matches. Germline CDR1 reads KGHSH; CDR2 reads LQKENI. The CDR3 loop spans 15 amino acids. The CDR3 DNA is TGTGCCAGCTCACGGATACAGGGGAAAGCAGATACGCAGTATTTT. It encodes CASSRIQGKADTQYF. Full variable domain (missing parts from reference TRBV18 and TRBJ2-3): NAGVMQNPRHLVRRRGQEARLRCSPMKGHSHVYWYRQLPEEGLKFMVYLQKENIIDESGMPKERFSAEFPKEGPSILRIQQVVRGDSAAYFCASSRIQGKADTQYFGPGTRLTVL.

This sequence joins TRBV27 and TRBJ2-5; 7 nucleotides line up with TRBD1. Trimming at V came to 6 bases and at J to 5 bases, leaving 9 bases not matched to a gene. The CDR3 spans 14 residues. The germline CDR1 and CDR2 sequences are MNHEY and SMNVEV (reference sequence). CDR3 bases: TGTGCCAGCAGCCGGATAGGGGGCCGGGAGACCCAGTACTTC. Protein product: CASSRIGGRETQYF.

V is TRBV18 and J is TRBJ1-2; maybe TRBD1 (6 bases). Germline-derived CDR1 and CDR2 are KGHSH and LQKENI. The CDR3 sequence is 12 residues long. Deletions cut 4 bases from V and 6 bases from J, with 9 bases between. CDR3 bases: TGTGCCAGCTCACTTTCAGGGGATGGCTACACCTTC. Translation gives CASSLSGDGYTF. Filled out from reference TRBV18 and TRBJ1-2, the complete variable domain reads NAGVMQNPRHLVRRRGQEARLRCSPMKGHSHVYWYRQLPEEGLKFMVYLQKENIIDESGMPKERFSAEFPKEGPSILRIQQVVRGDSAAYFCASSLSGDGYTFGSGTRLTVV.

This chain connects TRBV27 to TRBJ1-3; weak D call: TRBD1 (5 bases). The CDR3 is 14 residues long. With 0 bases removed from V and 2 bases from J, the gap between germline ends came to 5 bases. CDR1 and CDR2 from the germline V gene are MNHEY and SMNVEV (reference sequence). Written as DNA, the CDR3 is TGTGCCAGCAGTTTATCAGGGGCTGGAAACACCATATATTTT. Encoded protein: CASSLSGAGNTIYF.

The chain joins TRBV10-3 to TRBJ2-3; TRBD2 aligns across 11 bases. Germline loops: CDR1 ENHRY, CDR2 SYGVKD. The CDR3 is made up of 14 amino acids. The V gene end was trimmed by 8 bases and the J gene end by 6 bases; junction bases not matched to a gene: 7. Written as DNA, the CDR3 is TGTGCCATCGGGGGTAGCGGGGGGGTTGATACGCAGTATTTT. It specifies CAIGGSGGVDTQYF.

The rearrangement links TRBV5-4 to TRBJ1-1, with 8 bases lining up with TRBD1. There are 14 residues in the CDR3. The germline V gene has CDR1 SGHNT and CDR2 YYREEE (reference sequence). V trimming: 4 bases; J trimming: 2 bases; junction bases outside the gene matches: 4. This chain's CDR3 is CASSPGQGNTEAFF. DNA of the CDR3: TGTGCCAGCAGCCCAGGACAGGGAAACACTGAAGCTTTCTTT.

The CDR3: CASSPSGGSYEQYF. CDR3 bases: TGTGCCAGCTCACCAAGCGGGGGATCATACGAGCAGTACTTC. The chain employs TRBV18 and TRBJ2-7; 8 bases fit TRBD2. Germline loops: CDR1 KGHSH, CDR2 LQKENI. CDR3 length: 14 residues. V lost 2 bases to trimming and J lost 4 bases; unmatched junction nucleotides: 4.

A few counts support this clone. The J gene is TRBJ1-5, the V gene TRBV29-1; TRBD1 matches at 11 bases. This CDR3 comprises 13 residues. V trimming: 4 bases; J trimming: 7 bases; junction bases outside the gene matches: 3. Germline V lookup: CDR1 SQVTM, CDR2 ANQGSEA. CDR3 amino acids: CSVGGTGGQPQHF. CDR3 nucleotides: TGCAGCGTTGGGGGGACAGGGGGACAGCCCCAGCATTTT.

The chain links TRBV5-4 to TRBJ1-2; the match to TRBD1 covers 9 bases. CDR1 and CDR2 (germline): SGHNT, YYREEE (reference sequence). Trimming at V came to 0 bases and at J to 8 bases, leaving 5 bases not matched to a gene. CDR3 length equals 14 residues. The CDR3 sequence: CASSLVGQGVGYTF. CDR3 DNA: TGTGCCAGCAGCTTGGTGGGACAGGGAGTCGGCTACACCTTC.

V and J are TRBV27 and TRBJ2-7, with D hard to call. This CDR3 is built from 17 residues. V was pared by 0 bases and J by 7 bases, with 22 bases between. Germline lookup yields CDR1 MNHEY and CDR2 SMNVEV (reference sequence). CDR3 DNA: TGTGCCAGCAGTTTATCGGCCCTCTCTTTGCGGCTAGGGGAGCAGTACTTC. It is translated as CASSLSALSLRLGEQYF.

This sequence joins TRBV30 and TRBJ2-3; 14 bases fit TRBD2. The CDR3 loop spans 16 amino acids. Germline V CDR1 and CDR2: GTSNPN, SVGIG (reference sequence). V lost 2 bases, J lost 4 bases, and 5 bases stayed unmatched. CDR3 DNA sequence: TGTGCCTGGAGTTTTCAGACTAGCGGGGGGGCAGATACGCAGTATTTT. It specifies CAWSFQTSGGADTQYF. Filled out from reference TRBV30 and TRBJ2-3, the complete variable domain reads SQTIHQWPATLVQPVGSPLSLECTVEGTSNPNLYWYRQAAGRGLQLLFYSVGIGQISSEVPQNLSASRPQDRQFILSSKKLLLSDSGFYLCAWSFQTSGGADTQYFGPGTRLTVL.

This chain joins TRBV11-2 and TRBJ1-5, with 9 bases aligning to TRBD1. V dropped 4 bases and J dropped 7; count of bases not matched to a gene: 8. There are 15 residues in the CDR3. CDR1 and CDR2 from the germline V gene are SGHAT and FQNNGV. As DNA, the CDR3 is TGTGCCAGCAGCTCCCTACGGGGACAGGGCCAGCCCCAGCATTTT. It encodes CASSSLRGQGQPQHF.

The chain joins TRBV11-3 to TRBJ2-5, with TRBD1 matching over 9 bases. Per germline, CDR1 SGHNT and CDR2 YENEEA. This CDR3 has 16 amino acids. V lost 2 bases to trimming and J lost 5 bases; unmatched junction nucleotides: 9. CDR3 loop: CASSLNTGGGGETQYF. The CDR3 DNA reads TGTGCCAGCAGCTTAAATACAGGGGGCGGAGGGGAGACCCAGTACTTC.

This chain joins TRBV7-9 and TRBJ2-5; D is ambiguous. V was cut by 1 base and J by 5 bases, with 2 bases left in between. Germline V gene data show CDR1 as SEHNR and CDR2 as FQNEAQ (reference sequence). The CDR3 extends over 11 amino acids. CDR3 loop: CASSLVETQYF. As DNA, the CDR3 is TGTGCCAGCAGCTTAGTTGAGACCCAGTACTTC.

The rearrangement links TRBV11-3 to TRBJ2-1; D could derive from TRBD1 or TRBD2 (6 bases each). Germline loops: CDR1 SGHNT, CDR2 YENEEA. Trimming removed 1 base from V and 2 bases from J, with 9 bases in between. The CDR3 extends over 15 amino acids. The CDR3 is CASSLAGGTYNEQFF. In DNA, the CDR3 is TGTGCCAGCAGCTTAGCCGGGGGCACCTACAATGAGCAGTTCTTC.

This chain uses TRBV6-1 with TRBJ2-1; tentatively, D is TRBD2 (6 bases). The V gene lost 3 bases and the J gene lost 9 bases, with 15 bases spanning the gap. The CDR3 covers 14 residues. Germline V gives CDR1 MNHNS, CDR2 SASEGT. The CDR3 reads CASSDSLGGTEQFF. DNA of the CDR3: TGTGCCAGCAGTGACTCCCTGGGAGGTACTGAGCAGTTCTTC.

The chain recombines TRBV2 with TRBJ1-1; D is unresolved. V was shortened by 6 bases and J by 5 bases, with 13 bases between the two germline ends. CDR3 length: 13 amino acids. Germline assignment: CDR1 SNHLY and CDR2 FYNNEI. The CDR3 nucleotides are TGTGCCAGCAGCCCCGCCACAAGAACTGAAGCTTTCTTT. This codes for CASSPATRTEAFF.

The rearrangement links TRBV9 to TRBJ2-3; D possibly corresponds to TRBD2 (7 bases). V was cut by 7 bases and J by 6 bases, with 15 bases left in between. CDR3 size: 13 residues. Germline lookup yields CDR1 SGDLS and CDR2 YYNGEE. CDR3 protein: CASSQPGGDTQYF. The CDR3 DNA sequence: TGTGCCAGCTCTCAACCGGGGGGCGATACGCAGTATTTT.

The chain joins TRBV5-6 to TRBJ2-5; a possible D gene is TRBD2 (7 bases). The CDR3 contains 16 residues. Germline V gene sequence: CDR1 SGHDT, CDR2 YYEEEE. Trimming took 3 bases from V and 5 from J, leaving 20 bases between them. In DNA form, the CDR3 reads TGTGCCAGCAGCTCTTTTCGGAGGGGGGGCCCGGAGACCCAGTACTTC. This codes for CASSSFRRGGPETQYF.

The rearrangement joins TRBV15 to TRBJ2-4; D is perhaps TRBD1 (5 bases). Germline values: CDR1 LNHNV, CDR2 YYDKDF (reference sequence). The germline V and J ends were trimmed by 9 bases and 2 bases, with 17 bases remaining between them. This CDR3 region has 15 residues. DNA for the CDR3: TGTGCCACGCGCCAAGGGGTCGTGACCAAAAACATTCAGTACTTC. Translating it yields CATRQGVVTKNIQYF.

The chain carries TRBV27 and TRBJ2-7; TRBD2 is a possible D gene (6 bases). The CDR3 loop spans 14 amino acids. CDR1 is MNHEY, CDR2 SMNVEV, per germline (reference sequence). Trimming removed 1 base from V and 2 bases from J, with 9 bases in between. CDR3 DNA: TGTGCCAGCAGTTTATGGGGAGGTACCTACGAGCAGTACTTC. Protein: CASSLWGGTYEQYF.

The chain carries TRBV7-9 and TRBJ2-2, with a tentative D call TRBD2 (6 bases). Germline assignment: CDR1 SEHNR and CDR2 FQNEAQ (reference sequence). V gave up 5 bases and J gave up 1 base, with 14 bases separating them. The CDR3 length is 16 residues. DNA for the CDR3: TGTGCCAGCAGCCCTGCTAGCGCCCAGAACACCGGGGAGCTGTTTTTT. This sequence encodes CASSPASAQNTGELFF.

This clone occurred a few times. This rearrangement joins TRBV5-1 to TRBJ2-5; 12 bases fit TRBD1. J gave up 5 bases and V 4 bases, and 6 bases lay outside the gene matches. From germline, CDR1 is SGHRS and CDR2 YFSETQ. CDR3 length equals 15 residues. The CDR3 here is CASSRGTGGRETQYF. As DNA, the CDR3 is TGCGCCAGCAGCAGGGGGACAGGGGGCCGGGAGACCCAGTACTTC. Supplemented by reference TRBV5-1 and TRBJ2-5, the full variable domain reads KAGVTQTPRYLIKTRGQQVTLSCSPISGHRSVSWYQQTPGQGLQFLFEYFSETQRNKGNFPGRFSGRQFSNSRSEMNVSTLELGDSALYLCASSRGTGGRETQYFGPGTRLLVL.

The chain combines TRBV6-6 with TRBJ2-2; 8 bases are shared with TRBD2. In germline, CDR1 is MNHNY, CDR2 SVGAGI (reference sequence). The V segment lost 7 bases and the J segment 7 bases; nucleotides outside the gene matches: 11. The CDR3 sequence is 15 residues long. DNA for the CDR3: TGTGCCAGCAACAAACGGGGGGGGCAAGGCGGGGAGCTGTTTTTT. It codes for CASNKRGGQGGELFF.

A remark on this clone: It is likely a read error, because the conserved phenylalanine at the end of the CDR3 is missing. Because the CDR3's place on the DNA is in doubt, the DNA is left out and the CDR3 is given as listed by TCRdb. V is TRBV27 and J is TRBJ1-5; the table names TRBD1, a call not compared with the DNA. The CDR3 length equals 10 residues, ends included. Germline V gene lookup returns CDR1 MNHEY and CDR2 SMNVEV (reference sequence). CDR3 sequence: CASRLTTVCL.